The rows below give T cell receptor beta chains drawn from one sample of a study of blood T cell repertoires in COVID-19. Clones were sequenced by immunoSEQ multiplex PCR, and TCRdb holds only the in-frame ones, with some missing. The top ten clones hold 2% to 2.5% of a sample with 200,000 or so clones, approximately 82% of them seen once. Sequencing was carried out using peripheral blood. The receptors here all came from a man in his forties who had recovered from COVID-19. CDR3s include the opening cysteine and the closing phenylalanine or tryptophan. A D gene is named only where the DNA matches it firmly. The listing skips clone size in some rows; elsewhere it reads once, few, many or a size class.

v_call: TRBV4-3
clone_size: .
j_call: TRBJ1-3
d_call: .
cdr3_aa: CASSQDRVNFGNTIYF
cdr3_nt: TGCGCCAGCAGCCAAGACAGGGTCAACTTTGGAAACACCATATATTTT

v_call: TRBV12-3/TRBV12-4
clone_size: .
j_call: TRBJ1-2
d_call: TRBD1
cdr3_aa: CASNRQGAGGYTF
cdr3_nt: TGTGCCAGCAACCGACAGGGGGCGGGCGGCTACACCTTC

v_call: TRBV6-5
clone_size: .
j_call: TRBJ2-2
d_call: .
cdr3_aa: CASRQGDYTGELFF
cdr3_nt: TGTGCCAGCAGGCAGGGGGACTACACCGGGGAGCTGTTTTTT

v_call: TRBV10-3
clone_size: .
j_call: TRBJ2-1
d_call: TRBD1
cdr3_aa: CAIMGQGGNEQFF
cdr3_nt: TGTGCCATCATGGGACAGGGTGGCAATGAGCAGTTCTTC

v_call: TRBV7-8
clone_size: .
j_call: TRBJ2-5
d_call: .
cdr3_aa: CASSPTDETQYF
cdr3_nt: TGTGCCAGCAGCCCGACAGACGAGACCCAGTACTTC

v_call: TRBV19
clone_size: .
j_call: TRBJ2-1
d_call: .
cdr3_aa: CASSIGGTFYNEQFF
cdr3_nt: TGTGCCAGTAGTATTGGCGGGACCTTCTACAATGAGCAGTTCTTC

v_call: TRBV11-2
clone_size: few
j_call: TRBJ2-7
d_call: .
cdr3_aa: CASSLPSEVQYF
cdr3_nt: TGTGCCAGCAGCTTACCTTCCGAGGTGCAGTACTTC

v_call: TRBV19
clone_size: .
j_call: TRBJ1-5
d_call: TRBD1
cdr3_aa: CASSRGQGKNQPQHF
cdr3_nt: TGTGCCAGTAGTAGGGGACAGGGGAAAAATCAGCCCCAGCATTTT

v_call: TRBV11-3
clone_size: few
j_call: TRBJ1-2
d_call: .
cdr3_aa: CASSPPPRDNTYGYTF
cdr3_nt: TGTGCCAGCAGCCCTCCCCCCCGCGACAACACCTATGGCTACACCTTC

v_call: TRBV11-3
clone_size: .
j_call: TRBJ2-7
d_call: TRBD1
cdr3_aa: CASSLAWDSTYEQYF
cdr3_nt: TGTGCCAGCAGCTTAGCCTGGGACAGTACCTACGAGCAGTACTTC

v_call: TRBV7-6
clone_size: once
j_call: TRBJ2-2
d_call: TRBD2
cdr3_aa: CASSSRLAGDGELFF
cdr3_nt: TGTGCCAGCAGCTCCCGACTAGCGGGAGACGGGGAGCTGTTTTTT

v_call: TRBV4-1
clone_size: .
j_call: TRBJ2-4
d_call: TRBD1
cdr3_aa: CASSRTGIDIQYF
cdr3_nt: TGCGCCAGCAGCCGGACAGGTATCGACATTCAGTACTTC

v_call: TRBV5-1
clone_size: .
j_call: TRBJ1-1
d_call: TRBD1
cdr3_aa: CASSPIGTGQNTEAFF
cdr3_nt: TGCGCCAGCAGCCCAATCGGGACAGGGCAGAACACTGAAGCTTTCTTT

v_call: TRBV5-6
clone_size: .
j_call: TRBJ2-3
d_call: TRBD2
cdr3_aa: CASSLRLAGGLDTQYF
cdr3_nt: TGTGCCAGCAGCTTAAGACTAGCGGGAGGGCTGGATACGCAGTATTTT

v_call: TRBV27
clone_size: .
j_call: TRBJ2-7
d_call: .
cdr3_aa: CASSLLPDRTYEQYF
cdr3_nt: TGTGCCAGCAGTTTACTTCCAGACAGGACCTACGAGCAGTACTTC

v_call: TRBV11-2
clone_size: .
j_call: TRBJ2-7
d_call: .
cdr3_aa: CASSPRGIQGQGEQYF
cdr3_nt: TGTGCCAGCAGCCCGAGAGGGATACAGGGTCAAGGCGAGCAGTACTTC

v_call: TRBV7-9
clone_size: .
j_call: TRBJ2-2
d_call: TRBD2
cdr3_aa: CASSRTSGGNTGELFF
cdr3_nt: TGTGCCAGCAGCCGGACTAGCGGGGGGAACACCGGGGAGCTGTTTTTT

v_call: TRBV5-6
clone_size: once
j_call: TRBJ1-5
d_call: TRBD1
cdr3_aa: CASSGTGRYQPQHF
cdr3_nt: TGTGCCAGCAGCGGGACAGGGAGATATCAGCCCCAGCATTTT

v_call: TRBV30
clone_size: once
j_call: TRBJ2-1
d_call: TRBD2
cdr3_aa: CAWVRLAGVFDEQFF
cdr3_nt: TGTGCCTGGGTAAGACTAGCGGGAGTTTTCGATGAGCAGTTCTTC

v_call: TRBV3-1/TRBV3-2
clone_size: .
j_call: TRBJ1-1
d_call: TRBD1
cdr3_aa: CASSPYGQGTEAFF
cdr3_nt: TGTGCCAGCAGCCCTTACGGACAGGGGACTGAAGCTTTCTTT

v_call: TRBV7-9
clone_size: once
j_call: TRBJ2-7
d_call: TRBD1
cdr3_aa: CASSTGAYYEQYF
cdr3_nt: TGTGCCAGCAGCACAGGGGCCTACTACGAGCAGTACTTC

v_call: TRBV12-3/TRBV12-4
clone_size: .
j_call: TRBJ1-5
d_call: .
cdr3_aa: CASSFSDQPQHF
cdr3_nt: TGTGCCAGCAGTTTTTCGGATCAGCCCCAGCATTTT

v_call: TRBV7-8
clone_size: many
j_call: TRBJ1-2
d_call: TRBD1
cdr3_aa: CASSPQGLGGYTF
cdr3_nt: TGTGCCAGCAGCCCACAGGGGCTGGGAGGCTACACCTTC

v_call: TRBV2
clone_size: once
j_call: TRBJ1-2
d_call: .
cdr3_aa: CASSWSRSEGYTF
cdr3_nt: TGTGCCAGCAGTTGGTCTAGGTCGGAGGGCTACACCTTC

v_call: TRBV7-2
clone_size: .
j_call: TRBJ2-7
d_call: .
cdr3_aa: CASSLLSTGANEQYF
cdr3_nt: TGTGCCAGCAGCCTCCTTAGCACGGGAGCGAACGAGCAGTACTTC

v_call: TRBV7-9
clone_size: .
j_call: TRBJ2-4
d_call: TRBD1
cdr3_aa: CASSPRTGSAKNIQYF
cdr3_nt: TGTGCCAGCAGCCCACGGACAGGGTCGGCCAAAAACATTCAGTACTTC

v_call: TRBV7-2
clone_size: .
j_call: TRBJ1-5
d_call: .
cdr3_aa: CASSFQGRQPQHF
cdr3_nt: TGTGCCAGCAGCTTTCAGGGCCGCCAGCCCCAGCATTTT

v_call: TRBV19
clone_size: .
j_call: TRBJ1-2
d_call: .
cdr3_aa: CASSMGQGPYGYTF
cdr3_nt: TGTGCCAGTAGTATGGGTCAGGGGCCCTATGGCTACACCTTC

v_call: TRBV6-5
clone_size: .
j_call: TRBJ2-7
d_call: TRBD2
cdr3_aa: CASSYTGGTYEQYF
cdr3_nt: TGTGCCAGCAGTTACACGGGGGGGACCTACGAGCAGTACTTC

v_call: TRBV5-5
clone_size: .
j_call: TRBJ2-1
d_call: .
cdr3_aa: CASSLFSGEQFF
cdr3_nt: TGTGCCAGCAGCTTGTTCAGCGGTGAGCAGTTCTTC

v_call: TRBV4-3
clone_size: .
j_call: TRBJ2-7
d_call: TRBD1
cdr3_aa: CASSQEDPDRESYEQYF
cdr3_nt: TGCGCCAGCAGCCAAGAAGACCCGGACAGGGAATCCTACGAGCAGTACTTC

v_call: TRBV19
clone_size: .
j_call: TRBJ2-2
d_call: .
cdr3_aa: CASSSERDRTGELFF
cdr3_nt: TGTGCCAGTAGTAGTGAGCGGGACAGGACCGGGGAGCTGTTTTTT

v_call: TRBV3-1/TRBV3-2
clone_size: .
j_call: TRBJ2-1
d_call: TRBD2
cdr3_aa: CASSQGLAGGNEQFF
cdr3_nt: TGTGCCAGCAGCCAGGGACTAGCGGGAGGAAATGAGCAGTTCTTC

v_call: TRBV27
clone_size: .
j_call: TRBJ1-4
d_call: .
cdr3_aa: CASSWVGDKNEKLFF
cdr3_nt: TGTGCCAGCAGTTGGGTTGGGGACAAGAATGAAAAACTGTTTTTT

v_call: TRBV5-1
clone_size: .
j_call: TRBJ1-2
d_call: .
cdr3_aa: CASSLLPGPPGGYTF
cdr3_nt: TGCGCCAGCAGCTTACTTCCAGGGCCCCCAGGAGGCTACACCTTC

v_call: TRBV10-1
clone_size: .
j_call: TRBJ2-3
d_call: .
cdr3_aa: CASSEGRGSTDTQYF
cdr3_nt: TGCGCCAGCAGTGAGGGGAGGGGGAGCACAGATACGCAGTATTTT

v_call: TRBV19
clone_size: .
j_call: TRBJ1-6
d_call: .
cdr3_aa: CASSIPGFNSPLHF
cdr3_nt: TGTGCCAGTAGTATACCAGGGTTCAATTCACCCCTCCACTTT

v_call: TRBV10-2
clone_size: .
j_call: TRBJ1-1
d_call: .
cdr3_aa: CASSDRVPTEAFF
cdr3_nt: TGCGCCAGCAGTGACAGGGTACCCACTGAAGCTTTCTTT

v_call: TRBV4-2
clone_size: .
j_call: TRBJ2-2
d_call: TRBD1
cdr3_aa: CASSQLPWGEGQGAAGELFF
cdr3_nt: TGTGCCAGCAGCCAACTCCCTTGGGGTGAAGGACAGGGGGCTGCCGGGGAGCTGTTTTTT

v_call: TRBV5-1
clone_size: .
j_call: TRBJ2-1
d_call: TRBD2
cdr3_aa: CASSLAPSGRGNEQFF
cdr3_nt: TGCGCCAGCAGCTTGGCCCCCAGCGGGAGGGGGAATGAGCAGTTCTTC

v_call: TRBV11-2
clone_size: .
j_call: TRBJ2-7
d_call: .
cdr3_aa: CASSLEGANPYEQYF
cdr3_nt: TGTGCCAGCAGCTTAGAAGGGGCCAACCCCTACGAGCAGTACTTC

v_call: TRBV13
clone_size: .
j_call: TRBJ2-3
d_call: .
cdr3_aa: CASSVTPGWGEDTQYF
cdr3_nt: TGTGCCAGCAGCGTCACTCCGGGCTGGGGGGAGGATACGCAGTATTTT

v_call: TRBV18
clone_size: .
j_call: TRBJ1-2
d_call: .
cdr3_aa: CASSSGNSEGYTF
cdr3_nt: TGTGCCAGCTCATCAGGGAACAGCGAAGGCTACACCTTC

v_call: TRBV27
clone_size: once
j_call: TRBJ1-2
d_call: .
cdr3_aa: CASSPRSGNYGYTF
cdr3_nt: TGTGCCAGCAGCCCCCGATCCGGGAACTATGGCTACACCTTC

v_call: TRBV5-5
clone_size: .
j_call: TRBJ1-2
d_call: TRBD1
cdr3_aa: CASSRDSAYGYTF
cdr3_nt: TGTGCCAGCAGCCGGGACAGCGCCTATGGCTACACCTTC

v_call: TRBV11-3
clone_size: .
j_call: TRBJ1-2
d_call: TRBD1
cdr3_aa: CASSAIRDRGRGYTF
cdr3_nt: TGTGCCAGCAGCGCCATCCGGGACAGGGGGCGAGGCTACACCTTC

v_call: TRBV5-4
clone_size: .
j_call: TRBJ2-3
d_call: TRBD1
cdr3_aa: CASSQGTGATDTQYF
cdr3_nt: TGTGCCAGCAGCCAAGGGACAGGGGCGACAGATACGCAGTATTTT

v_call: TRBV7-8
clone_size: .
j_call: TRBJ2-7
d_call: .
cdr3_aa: CASSLARGRGAGHEQYF
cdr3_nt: TGTGCCAGCAGCTTAGCTAGGGGCAGGGGCGCCGGGCACGAGCAGTACTTC

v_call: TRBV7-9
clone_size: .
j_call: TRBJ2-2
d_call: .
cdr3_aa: CASSLSATGELFF
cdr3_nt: TGTGCCAGCAGCTTATCTGCGACCGGGGAGCTGTTTTTT

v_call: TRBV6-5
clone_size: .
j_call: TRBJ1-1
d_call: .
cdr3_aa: CASSYPPFSDTEAFF
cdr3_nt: TGTGCCAGCAGTTACCCCCCGTTTAGTGACACTGAAGCTTTCTTT

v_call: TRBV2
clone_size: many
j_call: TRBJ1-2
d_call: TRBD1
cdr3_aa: CASARQGGYGYTF
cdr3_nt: TGTGCCAGCGCCCGACAGGGCGGCTATGGCTACACCTTC

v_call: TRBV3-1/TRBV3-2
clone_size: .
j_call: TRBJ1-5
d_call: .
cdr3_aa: CASSHSGGNQPQHF
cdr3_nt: TGTGCCAGCAGCCATTCAGGGGGCAATCAGCCCCAGCATTTT

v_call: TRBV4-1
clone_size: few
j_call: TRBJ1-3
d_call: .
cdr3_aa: CASSLGWSGNTIYF
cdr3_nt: TGCGCCAGCAGCCTCGGGTGGTCCGGAAACACCATATATTTT